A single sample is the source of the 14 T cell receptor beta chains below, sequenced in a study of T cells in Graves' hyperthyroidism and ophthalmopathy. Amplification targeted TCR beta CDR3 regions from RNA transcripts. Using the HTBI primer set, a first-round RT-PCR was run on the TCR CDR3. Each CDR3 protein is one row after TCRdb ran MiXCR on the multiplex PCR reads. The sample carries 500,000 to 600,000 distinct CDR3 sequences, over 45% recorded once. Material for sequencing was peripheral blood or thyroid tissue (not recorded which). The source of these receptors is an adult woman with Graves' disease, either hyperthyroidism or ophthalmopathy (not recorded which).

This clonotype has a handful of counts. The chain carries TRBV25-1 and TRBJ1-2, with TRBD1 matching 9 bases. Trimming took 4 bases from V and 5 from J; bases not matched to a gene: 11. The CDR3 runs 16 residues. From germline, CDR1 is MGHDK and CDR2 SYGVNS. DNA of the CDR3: TGTGCCAGCAGTGCCTCCGGGACAGGGCACCTTTATGGCTACACCTTC. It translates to CASSASGTGHLYGYTF.

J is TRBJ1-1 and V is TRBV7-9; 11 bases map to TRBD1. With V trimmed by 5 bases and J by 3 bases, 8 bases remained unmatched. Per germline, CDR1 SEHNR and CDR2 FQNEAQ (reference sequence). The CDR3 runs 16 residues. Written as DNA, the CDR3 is TGTGCCAGCAGCCACCGGGACAGGGGGTTGGACACTGAAGCTTTCTTT. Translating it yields CASSHRDRGLDTEAFF.

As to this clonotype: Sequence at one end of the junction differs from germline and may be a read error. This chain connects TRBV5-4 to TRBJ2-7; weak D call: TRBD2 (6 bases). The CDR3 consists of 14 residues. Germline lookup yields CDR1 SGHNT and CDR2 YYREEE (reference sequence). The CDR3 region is CASSQDILGGEQYF. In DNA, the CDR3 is TGCGCCAGCAGCCAAGACATCTTGGGGGGCGAGCAGTACTTC.

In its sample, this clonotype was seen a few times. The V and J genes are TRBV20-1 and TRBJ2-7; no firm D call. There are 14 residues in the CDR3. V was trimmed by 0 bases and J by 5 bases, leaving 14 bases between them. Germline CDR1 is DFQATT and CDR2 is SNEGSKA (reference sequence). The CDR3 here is CSARDGTSVDEQYF. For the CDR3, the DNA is TGCAGTGCTAGAGACGGCACTTCTGTGGACGAGCAGTACTTC.

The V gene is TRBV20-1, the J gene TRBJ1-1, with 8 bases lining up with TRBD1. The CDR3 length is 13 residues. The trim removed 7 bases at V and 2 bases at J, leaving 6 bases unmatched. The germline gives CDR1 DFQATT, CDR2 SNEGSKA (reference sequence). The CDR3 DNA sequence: TGCAGTGACGAAGGACAGGGTAACACTGAAGCTTTCTTT. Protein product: CSDEGQGNTEAFF.

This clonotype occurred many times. CDR3 DNA sequence: TGTGCCAGCTCAACGGGACCCTACGAGCAGTACTTC. Translation: CASSTGPYEQYF. The V gene is TRBV18, the J gene TRBJ2-7; D could derive from TRBD1 or TRBD2 (5 bases each). Trimming took 5 bases from V and 2 from J, leaving 7 bases between them. The germline gives CDR1 KGHSH, CDR2 LQKENI. The CDR3 is 12 residues long. Full variable domain (missing parts from reference TRBV18 and TRBJ2-7): NAGVMQNPRHLVRRRGQEARLRCSPMKGHSHVYWYRQLPEEGLKFMVYLQKENIIDESGMPKERFSAEFPKEGPSILRIQQVVRGDSAAYFCASSTGPYEQYFGPGTRLTVT.

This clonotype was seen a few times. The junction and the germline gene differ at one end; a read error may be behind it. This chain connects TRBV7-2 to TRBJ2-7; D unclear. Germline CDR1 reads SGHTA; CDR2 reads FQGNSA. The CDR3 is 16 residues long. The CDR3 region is CASSHRAAESSYEQYF. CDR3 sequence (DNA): TGCGCCAGCAGCCACCGTGCGGCGGAGAGCTCCTACGAGCAGTACTTC.

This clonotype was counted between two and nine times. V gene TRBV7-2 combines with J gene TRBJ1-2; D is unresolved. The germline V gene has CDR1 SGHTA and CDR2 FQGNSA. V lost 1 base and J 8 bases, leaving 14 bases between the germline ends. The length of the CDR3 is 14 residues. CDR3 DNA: TGTGCCAGCAGCTTAGTCGGGAGGGATGGCGGCTACACCTTC. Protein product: CASSLVGRDGGYTF.

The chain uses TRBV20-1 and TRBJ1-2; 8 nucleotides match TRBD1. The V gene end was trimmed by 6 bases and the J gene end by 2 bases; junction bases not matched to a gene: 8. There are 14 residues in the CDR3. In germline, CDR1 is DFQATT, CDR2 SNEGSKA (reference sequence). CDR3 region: CSATGGLANYGYTF. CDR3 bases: TGCAGTGCCACAGGGGGACTAGCGAACTATGGCTACACCTTC.

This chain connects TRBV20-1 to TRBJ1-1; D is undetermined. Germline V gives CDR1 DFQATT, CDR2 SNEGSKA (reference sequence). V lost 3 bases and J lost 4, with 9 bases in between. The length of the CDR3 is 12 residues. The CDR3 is CSASLGGTEAFF. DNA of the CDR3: TGCAGTGCTAGCTTGGGAGGCACTGAAGCTTTCTTT.

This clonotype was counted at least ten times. DNA of the CDR3: TGTGCCACCAGCAGAGATTCGGCTCCGACCTCCTACGAGCAGTACTTC. Translating it yields CATSRDSAPTSYEQYF. The V call is TRBV15, the J call TRBJ2-7, with D unresolved. Between the trimmed V and J ends, which lost 0 bases and 0 bases, there was a span of 12 bases. In germline, CDR1 is LNHNV, CDR2 YYDKDF (reference sequence). This CDR3 spans 16 amino acids.

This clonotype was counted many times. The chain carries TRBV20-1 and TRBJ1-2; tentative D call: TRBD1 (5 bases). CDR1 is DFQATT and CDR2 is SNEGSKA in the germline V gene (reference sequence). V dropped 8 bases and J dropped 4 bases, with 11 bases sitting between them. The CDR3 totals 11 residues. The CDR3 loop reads CSSGGGYGYTF. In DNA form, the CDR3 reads TGCAGTTCTGGGGGTGGCTATGGCTACACCTTC.

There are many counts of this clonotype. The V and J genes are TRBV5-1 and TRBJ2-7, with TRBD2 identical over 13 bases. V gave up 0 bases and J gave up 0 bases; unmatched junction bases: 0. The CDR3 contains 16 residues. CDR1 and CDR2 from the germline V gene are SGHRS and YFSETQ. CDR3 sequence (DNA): TGCGCCAGCAGCTTGGGGACTAGCGGGAGCTCCTACGAGCAGTACTTC. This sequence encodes CASSLGTSGSSYEQYF. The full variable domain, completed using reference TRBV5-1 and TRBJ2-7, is KAGVTQTPRYLIKTRGQQVTLSCSPISGHRSVSWYQQTPGQGLQFLFEYFSETQRNKGNFPGRFSGRQFSNSRSEMNVSTLELGDSALYLCASSLGTSGSSYEQYFGPGTRLTVT.

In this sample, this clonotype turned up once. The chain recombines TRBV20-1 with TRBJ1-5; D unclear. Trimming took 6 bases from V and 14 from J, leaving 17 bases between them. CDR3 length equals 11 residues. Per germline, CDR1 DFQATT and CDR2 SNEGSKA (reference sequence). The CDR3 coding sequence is TGCAGTGCCCGGCGGAGGACCTACGAGCATTTT. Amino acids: CSARRRTYEHF.